One and the same sample provided the 20 T cell receptor beta chains below, sequenced in a study of blood T cell repertoires in COVID-19. Clones were sequenced by immunoSEQ multiplex PCR, and TCRdb holds only the in-frame ones, with some missing. Of around 300,000 clones detected, around nine tenths appear once; the ten largest clones hold under 7%. The sequencing sample was made of peripheral blood. These receptors all stem from a woman aged 30 to 39 with COVID-19, enrolled during active disease.

This clone was found once. The V and J genes are TRBV2 and TRBJ2-1, with 12 bases aligning to TRBD2. Germline loops: CDR1 SNHLY, CDR2 FYNNEI. V lost 3 bases to trimming and J lost 12 bases; unmatched junction nucleotides: 6. This CDR3 region has 14 residues. The CDR3 region is CASSDLAGGPGQFF. In nucleotides, the CDR3 is TGTGCCAGCAGTGACCTAGCGGGAGGGCCTGGGCAGTTCTTC. The full variable domain, rest sourced from reference TRBV2 and TRBJ2-1, is EPEVTQTPSHQVTQMGQEVILRCVPISNHLYFYWYRQILGQKVEFLVSFYNNEISEKSEIFDDQFSVERPDGSNFTLKIRSTKLEDSAMYFCASSDLAGGPGQFFGPGTRLTVL.

The chain carries TRBV6-5 and TRBJ2-4; D unresolved. The CDR3 is made up of 15 amino acids. Germline V gives CDR1 MNHEY, CDR2 SVGAGI. The ends were cut back, 4 bases at V and 0 bases at J, with 10 bases in the middle. The CDR3 protein is CASSSAVLAKNIQYF. As DNA, the CDR3 is TGTGCCAGCAGTTCGGCGGTTCTAGCCAAAAACATTCAGTACTTC.

This clone has a single count. This chain uses TRBV27 with TRBJ2-7, with D possibly TRBD1 on 6 matching bases. V was pared by 8 bases and J by 4 bases, with 24 bases between. Germline CDR1 and CDR2: MNHEY and SMNVEV (reference sequence). The CDR3 totals 16 residues. The CDR3 bases are TGTGCCAGCGCGGAGACAGGTCTCCTCGGGGATTACGAGCAGTACTTC. This translates into CASAETGLLGDYEQYF.

This chain connects TRBV7-6 to TRBJ2-7, with 9 nucleotides matching TRBD2. Trimming at V came to 2 bases and at J to 2 bases, leaving 7 bases not matched to a gene. Germline loops: CDR1 SGHVS, CDR2 FNYEAQ. The CDR3 totals 16 residues. The CDR3 is CASSLRASGTPYEQYF. The CDR3 DNA reads TGTGCCAGCAGCTTACGGGCTAGCGGGACTCCCTACGAGCAGTACTTC. Drawing the rest from reference TRBV7-6 and TRBJ2-7, the complete variable domain is GAGVSQSPRYKVTKRGQDVALRCDPISGHVSLYWYRQALGQGPEFLTYFNYEAQQDKSGLPNDRFSAERPEGSISTLTIQRTEQRDSAMYRCASSLRASGTPYEQYFGPGTRLTVT.

In this sample, this clone turned up once. The gene calls are TRBV5-1 and TRBJ2-1; TRBD1 aligns across 8 bases. The germline gives CDR1 SGHRS, CDR2 YFSETQ. With V trimmed by 1 base and J by 0 bases, 3 bases remained unmatched. The CDR3 is made up of 16 amino acids. CDR3 residues: CASSLRQGSSYNEQFF. CDR3 DNA sequence: TGCGCCAGCAGCTTGCGACAGGGGAGCTCCTACAATGAGCAGTTCTTC.

This clone was seen a few times. This chain connects TRBV11-2 to TRBJ2-3, with 8 bases matching TRBD2. V shed 7 bases and J 4 bases; nucleotides not matched to a gene: 13. The CDR3 has 16 residues. CDR1 and CDR2 from the germline V gene are SGHAT and FQNNGV. The CDR3 DNA reads as TGTGCCAGCATCAGCGGGAGAGGAAGTTGGGCAGATACGCAGTATTTT. The encoded protein is CASISGRGSWADTQYF.

This chain joins TRBV2 and TRBJ2-2; 13 bases line up with TRBD2. The germline CDR1 and CDR2 sequences are SNHLY and FYNNEI. The CDR3 contains 16 residues. V lost 6 bases and J lost 1; bases outside the gene matches: 2. The CDR3 coding sequence is TGTGCCAGCAGCGGACTAGCGGGGGAGAACACCGGGGAGCTGTTTTTT. Amino acid sequence: CASSGLAGENTGELFF.

The chain uses TRBV13 and TRBJ1-2; weak D call: TRBD1 (6 bases). V dropped 5 bases and J dropped 8 bases, with 15 bases sitting between them. Germline CDR1 and CDR2: PRHDT and FYEKMQ (reference sequence). The CDR3 runs 13 residues. CDR3: CASSLGGGAGYTF. The DNA for the CDR3 is TGTGCCAGCAGCCTCGGGGGGGGCGCGGGCTACACCTTC.

The V gene is TRBV7-9, the J gene TRBJ2-7; possibly TRBD1 for D (6 bases). This CDR3 is 14 amino acids long. The V end was cut by 2 bases, the J end by 6 bases, with 14 bases between. Germline V gene lookup returns CDR1 SEHNR and CDR2 FQNEAQ (reference sequence). The CDR3 sequence is CASSLLSGDAEQYF. DNA of the CDR3: TGTGCCAGCAGCTTATTGTCAGGGGATGCCGAGCAGTACTTC.

This chain joins TRBV2 and TRBJ1-1; 7 nucleotides line up with TRBD1. Germline lookup yields CDR1 SNHLY and CDR2 FYNNEI. This CDR3 region has 12 residues. Trimming cost V 6 bases and J 7 bases; bases outside gene matches: 5. As DNA, the CDR3 is TGTGCCAGCAGAGTGGGGACAGATGAAGCTTTCTTT. It specifies CASRVGTDEAFF.

The chain uses TRBV5-4 and TRBJ1-4; no firm D call. Germline-derived CDR1 and CDR2 are SGHNT and YYREEE (reference sequence). CDR3 length: 15 residues. V was pared by 0 bases and J by 4 bases, with 10 bases between. CDR3 loop: CASSLDPVNNEKLFF. In DNA, the CDR3 is TGTGCCAGCAGCTTGGATCCAGTGAATAATGAAAAACTGTTTTTT.

The CDR3 sequence is CASSPTGTGTYNEQFF. CDR3 DNA sequence: TGTGCCAGCAGTCCGACCGGGACAGGAACCTACAATGAGCAGTTCTTC. This rearrangement joins TRBV13 to TRBJ2-1; 8 nucleotides line up with TRBD1. CDR3 length: 16 amino acids. The V segment lost 6 bases and the J segment 2 bases; nucleotides outside the gene matches: 9. Germline V lookup: CDR1 PRHDT, CDR2 FYEKMQ (reference sequence).

The chain links TRBV5-3 to TRBJ1-6; D call uncertain. TRBV5-3 falls under the ORF class, with uncertain function. V was shortened by 4 bases and J by 7 bases, with 15 bases between the two germline ends. This CDR3 has 15 amino acids. The CDR3 region is CARSPGPNRNSPLHF. CDR3 bases: TGTGCCAGAAGCCCTGGGCCTAATAGGAATTCACCCCTCCACTTT.

V and J are TRBV11-2 and TRBJ1-3; D uncertain. Trimming took off 0 bases at V and 8 bases at J, with 11 bases between the two ends. This CDR3 is 14 amino acids long. CDR1 is SGHAT, CDR2 FQNNGV, per germline. CDR3 DNA sequence: TGTGCCAGCAGCTTAGAGGGAGGTGGGGACACCATATATTTT. It codes for CASSLEGGGDTIYF.

The chain is built from TRBV7-2 and TRBJ2-1, with TRBD2 identical over 15 bases. V gave up 5 bases and J gave up 8 bases; unmatched junction bases: 4. In germline, CDR1 is SGHTA, CDR2 FQGNSA. The CDR3 is made up of 15 amino acids. Written as DNA, the CDR3 is TGTGCCAGCAGCCTCGGACTAGCGGGAGGGGATGAGCAGTTCTTC. Its translation: CASSLGLAGGDEQFF.

There are a few counts of this clone. V is TRBV30 and J is TRBJ1-6; TRBD1 matches at 8 bases. The length of the CDR3 is 14 residues. The germline gives CDR1 GTSNPN, CDR2 SVGIG (reference sequence). J was trimmed by 9 bases and V by 4 bases; bases with no gene match: 8. The CDR3 nucleotides are TGTGCCTGGAAGACAGGGGAAATTAGTTCACCCCTCCACTTT. Translated: CAWKTGEISSPLHF.

The rearrangement uses TRBV9 and TRBJ2-3, with D perhaps matching TRBD1 (6 bases). CDR1 SGDLS and CDR2 YYNGEE come from the germline V gene. V lost 0 bases to trimming and J lost 0 bases, with 11 bases between them. This CDR3 comprises 16 residues. In DNA, the CDR3 is TGTGCCAGCAGCGTAGAAGGGGGATCTAGCACAGATACGCAGTATTTT. This gives the protein CASSVEGGSSTDTQYF.

V gene TRBV30 combines with J gene TRBJ1-2; tentatively, D is TRBD1 (5 bases). Per germline, CDR1 GTSNPN and CDR2 SVGIG (reference sequence). This CDR3 has 13 amino acids. V gave up 1 base and J gave up 4 bases, with 10 bases separating them. CDR3 protein: CAWSDAGVYGYTF. As DNA, the CDR3 is TGTGCCTGGAGTGATGCGGGGGTCTATGGCTACACCTTC.

This sequence joins TRBV7-3 and TRBJ2-3; TRBD2 might be the D (6 bases). Trimming pared 6 bases from V and 4 bases from J, leaving 14 bases between. CDR3 length: 14 residues. CDR1 and CDR2 from the germline V gene are SGHTA and FQGTGA. The CDR3 DNA reads as TGTGCCAGCAGTCAACTTGGAGGGCCAGATACGCAGTATTTT. Amino acid sequence: CASSQLGGPDTQYF. The full variable domain, in which reference TRBV7-3 and TRBJ2-3 provide the parts outside the CDR3, is GAGVSQTPSNKVTEKGKYVELRCDPISGHTALYWYRQSLGQGPEFLIYFQGTGAADDSGLPNDRFFAVRPEGSVSTLKIQRTERGDSAVYLCASSQLGGPDTQYFGPGTRLTVL.

The genes are TRBV7-2 and TRBJ1-5, with D perhaps matching TRBD1 (6 bases). Germline V gene data show CDR1 as SGHTA and CDR2 as FQGNSA. The CDR3 consists of 16 residues. V was trimmed by 2 bases and J by 3 bases, leaving 14 bases between them. The chain's CDR3 is CASSLFGGASNQPQHF. The CDR3 coding sequence is TGTGCCAGCAGCTTATTTGGGGGGGCCTCCAATCAGCCCCAGCATTTT.